This T cell receptor (beta chain) was sequenced in a study of T cell repertoires in cytomegalovirus infection. TCRdb ran MiXCR on the reads and lists one entry per CDR3 protein. Of about 230,000 distinct CDR3 sequences listed, 20% to 25% are singletons. The sample holds a few counts of this clonotype. The CDR3 has 14 amino acids. With 1 base clipped from V and 8 bases from J, the junction kept 6 bases outside the gene matches. CDR1 SGHRS and CDR2 YFSETQ come from the germline V gene. This TCR was sampled from a human donor in good health (CMV status not recorded). Some clones in this sample may be carry-over from other donors' samples. What was sequenced was CD8+ T cells from PBMCs. The J gene is TRBJ2-1, the V gene TRBV5-1, with 7 bases fitting TRBD2. CDR3 region: CASSLSGGWDEQFF. The DNA of the CDR3 is TGCGCCAGCAGCTTGTCCGGGGGGTGGGATGAGCAGTTCTTC.